The entry below gives a single T cell receptor (beta chain) sequence along with its context. CDR3 length equals 18 residues. The germline gives CDR1 SEHNR, CDR2 FQNEAQ (reference sequence). J gave up 3 bases and V 2 bases, and 12 bases lay outside the gene matches. This sample is drawn from a study of blood T cell repertoires in COVID-19. Method: immunoSEQ multiplex PCR; TCRdb's copy keeps in-frame clones and lacks some. Altogether about 160,000 clones are present, 85% being singletons, with the ten largest covering approximately 3.3%. Material: peripheral blood. The chain is built from TRBV7-9 and TRBJ2-7; 11 nucleotides line up with TRBD2. The TCR was taken from a human donor with acute or convalescent COVID-19. The donor label of this sample is uncertain. CDR3 DNA sequence: TGTGCCAGCAGCTTATTTACTAGCGGGAGTCGGCCTGGCTACGAGCAGTACTTC. Translation: CASSLFTSGSRPGYEQYF.